A single sample gave rise to the 10 T cell receptor beta chains below, sequenced in a study of response to subunit inactivated influenza vaccine (dated by TCRdb to 2016 to 2018). Library preparation was by RT-PCR. Instrument used: Illumina HiSeq 2500. TCRdb cleaned the public reads at Q25 with fastp, built clones with MiXCR and kept in-frame beta chains. CDR3 protein sequences are deduplicated, and each keeps its most common genes and DNA. This sample holds 610,000 or so distinct CDR3 sequences; 14% were observed only once. The biggest ten clones account for roughly 10% of the sample. Here the sequenced sample was PBMCs from blood, taken 12 days after vaccination. Receptors were obtained from a man over 45 who received an inactivated influenza vaccine. Donor details come from another sample of the same person, matched by shared clones.

In its sample, this clonotype was seen many times. This chain connects TRBV7-2 to TRBJ2-7; no clear D gene. V gave up 3 bases and J gave up 1 base, with 7 bases separating them. The CDR3 spans 13 residues. Germline-derived CDR1 and CDR2 are SGHTA and FQGNSA. DNA of the CDR3: TGTGCCAGCAGCTTTTTCGGGTCCTACGAGCAGTACTTC. Translated, it gives CASSFFGSYEQYF. Combining the CDR3 with reference TRBV7-2 and TRBJ2-7 gives the whole variable domain GAGVSQSPSNKVTEKGKDVELRCDPISGHTALYWYRQSLGQGLEFLIYFQGNSAPDKSGLPSDRFSAERTGGSVSTLTIQRTQQEDSAVYLCASSFFGSYEQYFGPGTRLTVT.

This clonotype was seen many times. The gene calls are TRBV4-1 and TRBJ1-5; 7 bases agree with TRBD1. Looked up from germline, CDR1 is MGHRA and CDR2 is YSYEKL. The CDR3 has 17 residues. The V segment lost 4 bases and the J segment 6 bases; nucleotides outside the gene matches: 15. CDR3 region: CASSPSPGQLAGQPQHF. CDR3 DNA sequence: TGCGCCAGCAGCCCTTCACCGGGACAGTTAGCTGGTCAGCCCCAGCATTTT.

This sequence joins TRBV3-1 and TRBJ2-5; D possibly uses TRBD1 or TRBD2 (6 bases each). The CDR3 has 16 amino acids. Germline-derived CDR1 and CDR2 are LGHDT and YNNKEL (reference sequence). The ends were cut back, 1 base at V and 2 bases at J, with 14 bases in the middle. CDR3 loop: CASSQVGGSRQETQYF. The DNA for the CDR3 is TGTGCCAGCAGCCAAGTCGGGGGCAGTAGGCAAGAGACCCAGTACTTC.

The genes are TRBV5-5 and TRBJ2-5; perhaps TRBD2 as D (6 bases). This CDR3 has 14 amino acids. Germline values: CDR1 SGHKS, CDR2 YYEKEE (reference sequence). V lost 4 bases to trimming and J lost 1 base, with 11 bases between them. DNA of the CDR3: TGTGCCAGCAGCCGCCGGGGGAGCCAAGAGACCCAGTACTTC. It codes for CASSRRGSQETQYF.

This clonotype was picked up a small number of times. The chain joins TRBV10-3 to TRBJ2-5; 7 bases line up with TRBD1. V trimming: 0 bases; J trimming: 1 base; junction bases outside the gene matches: 5. There are 16 residues in the CDR3. Germline V lookup: CDR1 ENHRY, CDR2 SYGVKD. CDR3 region: CAISESFGTVQETQYF. As DNA, the CDR3 is TGTGCCATCAGTGAGTCTTTCGGGACAGTCCAAGAGACCCAGTACTTC.

The chain has TRBV28 and TRBJ2-3; D is possibly TRBD2 (6 bases). The CDR3 loop spans 18 amino acids. V lost 5 bases and J lost 3, with 24 bases in between. The V gene's germline CDR1 is MDHEN and CDR2 SYDVKM. CDR3 in DNA: TGTGCCAGCAGTACGCTCTTTTCAGGGCGGGATGGTACAGATACGCAGTATTTT. It translates to CASSTLFSGRDGTDTQYF.

This clonotype occurred many times. This sequence joins TRBV5-1 and TRBJ2-3; 16 nucleotides align to TRBD2. The V gene end was trimmed by 1 base and the J gene end by 4 bases; junction bases not matched to a gene: 3. The CDR3 consists of 17 residues. Germline CDR1 reads SGHRS; CDR2 reads YFSETQ. CDR3 protein: CASSLTGLAGGSDTQYF. CDR3 nucleotide sequence: TGCGCCAGCAGCTTGACGGGACTAGCGGGAGGGTCAGATACGCAGTATTTT.

A single count supports this clonotype. The rearrangement joins TRBV7-2 to TRBJ2-7; TRBD2 might be the D (5 bases). V was shortened by 5 bases and J by 5 bases, with 13 bases between the two germline ends. The CDR3 runs 13 residues. Germline V lookup: CDR1 SGHTA, CDR2 FQGNSA. CDR3 DNA sequence: TGTGCCAGCAGCCCACGGAGGCGGGACGAGCAGTACTTC. Its translation: CASSPRRRDEQYF.

This rearrangement joins TRBV5-1 to TRBJ1-1, with 8 nucleotides matching TRBD1. V shed 4 bases and J 0 bases; nucleotides not matched to a gene: 5. The CDR3 is made up of 15 amino acids. Germline V CDR1 and CDR2: SGHRS, YFSETQ. Here the CDR3 DNA reads TGCGCCAGCAGCCAGGGGGCATATTTGAACACTGAAGCTTTCTTT. Its translation is CASSQGAYLNTEAFF. The whole variable domain, filled in from reference TRBV5-1 and TRBJ1-1, reads KAGVTQTPRYLIKTRGQQVTLSCSPISGHRSVSWYQQTPGQGLQFLFEYFSETQRNKGNFPGRFSGRQFSNSRSEMNVSTLELGDSALYLCASSQGAYLNTEAFFGQGTRLTVV.

A few counts support this clonotype. The chain's CDR3 is CSVVRLAGEQETQYF. The CDR3 DNA reads TGCAGTGTGGTCAGACTAGCGGGAGAGCAAGAGACCCAGTACTTC. The chain couples TRBV20-1 to TRBJ2-5, with TRBD2 matching 12 bases. CDR1 is DFQATT and CDR2 is SNEGSKA in the germline V gene (reference sequence). The CDR3 length is 15 residues. V gave up 7 bases and J gave up 2 bases; unmatched junction bases: 8.